This is a list of T cell receptor beta chains from one sample in a study of T-cell memory formation after mild COVID-19. TCRdb independently ran MiXCR on the 5' RACE reads; one entry per CDR3 protein. The top ten clones hold approximately 8.4% of a sample with fewer than 650,000 distinct CDR3 sequences, about a fifth of them seen once. Input material: PBMCs or a T cell subset sorted from them (not recorded which). All receptors come from an adult woman who had mild COVID-19 (a few samples of this study predate the infection). Cell type and time point are not known. CDR3s include the opening cysteine and the closing phenylalanine or tryptophan. Each record gives: clone size, V gene, J gene, D gene, CDR3 DNA, CDR3 protein. A D gene is named only where the DNA matches it firmly. For some rows the clone size is stated as once, few or many, or as a class when expanded; others skip it.

>once|TRBV20-1|TRBJ2-3|TRBD1
TGCAGTGCTAGAGGAAGGCACAGGGGGGCCCACACAGATACGCAGTATTTT
CSARGRHRGAHTDTQYF
>few|TRBV7-9|TRBJ2-1|.
TGTGCCAGCAGCTTAGTTGCGGGAAATGGCTACAATGAGCAGTTCTTC
CASSLVAGNGYNEQFF
>.|TRBV12-3/TRBV12-4|TRBJ2-7|TRBD2
TGTGCCAGCGGTTTAGCGGGGGGCCGAGACGCCGGCTCCTACGAGCAGTACTTC
CASGLAGGRDAGSYEQYF
>.|TRBV9|TRBJ1-1|TRBD1
TGTGCCAGCAGCGTAGAGGGGGCGGGGAACACTGAAGCTTTCTTT
CASSVEGAGNTEAFF
>.|TRBV7-2|TRBJ1-1|TRBD1
TGTGCCAGCAGCTTACGACAGGGGGGTTTCGGCACTGAAGCTTTCTTT
CASSLRQGGFGTEAFF
>.|TRBV7-2|TRBJ2-7|.
TGTGCCAGCAGCTTGGTTCTGGTAAGCTCCTACGAGCAGTACTTC
CASSLVLVSSYEQYF
>.|TRBV12-3/TRBV12-4|TRBJ1-5|.
TGTGCCAGCAGTTTCGCAGATTTGCAGCCCCAGCATTTT
CASSFADLQPQHF
>.|TRBV5-1|TRBJ2-1|TRBD1
TGCGCCAGCAGCTCCCGGGACAGAAGTTCCTACAATGAGCAGTTCTTC
CASSSRDRSSYNEQFF
>.|TRBV6-5|TRBJ1-5|.
TGTGCCAGCAGCCAGGGGCCATATAGCAATCAGCCCCAGCATTTT
CASSQGPYSNQPQHF
>.|TRBV16|TRBJ2-1|TRBD2
TGTGCCAGCAGCCAGTCCTGGCTTAGCGGGGACCCCTACAATGAGCAGTTCTTC
CASSQSWLSGDPYNEQFF
>.|TRBV4-2|TRBJ2-7|.
TGTGCCAGCAGCCATTCTAGAGGGGGAAGGTACGAGCAGTACTTC
CASSHSRGGRYEQYF
>few|TRBV18|TRBJ2-3|TRBD2
TGTGCCAGCTCACCCCCGGGGGGGGGCCGAGATACGCAGTATTTT
CASSPPGGGRDTQYF
>few|TRBV7-6|TRBJ2-2|.
TGTGCCAGCAGCTTAAGTCTGGACCGACTCACCGGGGAGCTGTTTTTT
CASSLSLDRLTGELFF
>few|TRBV3-1|TRBJ2-1|.
TGTGCCAGCAGCCGAGGACGGACCTACAATGAGCAGTTCTTC
CASSRGRTYNEQFF
>few|TRBV3-1|TRBJ2-1|TRBD2
TGTGCCAGCAGCCTTCTTCCTGCCCGGGGGGTGAACAATGAGCAGTTCTTC
CASSLLPARGVNNEQFF
>.|TRBV4-1|TRBJ1-2|.
TGCGCCAGCAGCCAAGAGGGCCTGAACTATGGCTACACCTTC
CASSQEGLNYGYTF
>few|TRBV5-1|TRBJ2-3|TRBD1
TGCGCCAGCAGCTTCCGGATTGGGACAGCAACAGATACGCAGTATTTT
CASSFRIGTATDTQYF
>.|TRBV20-1|TRBJ2-7|.
TGCAGTGCTAGATCACTCTCCTACGAGCAGTACTTC
CSARSLSYEQYF
>few|TRBV11-2|TRBJ1-3|.
TGTGCCAGCAGCCCCGGGGGGAGGGGAAGATCTGGAAACACCATATATTTT
CASSPGGRGRSGNTIYF
>.|TRBV29-1|TRBJ2-5|.
TGCAGCGTTCAACGTCAGGGACTTCCGGGGACCCAGTACTTC
CSVQRQGLPGTQYF
>.|TRBV15|TRBJ2-3|.
TGTGCCTCCGATTGGGCCAGACCCCCCTCGGATACGCAGTATTTT
CASDWARPPSDTQYF
>.|TRBV15|TRBJ2-1|TRBD1
TGTGCCACCAGCATTCGACAGGGCGGCTACAATGAGCAGTTCTTC
CATSIRQGGYNEQFF
>many|TRBV20-1|TRBJ1-5|TRBD1
TGCAGTGCTAGAGATAACAGGGGATTCAATCAGCCCCAGCATTTT
CSARDNRGFNQPQHF
>.|TRBV5-1|TRBJ2-1|TRBD2
TGCGCCAGCAGCTCCGGGACTAGCGCCCCTCCATCCAATGAGCAGTTCTTC
CASSSGTSAPPSNEQFF
>once|TRBV7-2|TRBJ2-3|.
TGTGCCAGCAGGGAGAGGCGCGGAGCAGATACGCAGTATTTT
CASRERRGADTQYF
>many|TRBV18|TRBJ2-7|.
TGTGCCAGCTCACCCTCGACCCGGGAGCAGTACTTC
CASSPSTREQYF
>few|TRBV20-1|TRBJ1-3|.
TGCAGTGCCACAGACGGGGGAAACACCATATATTTT
CSATDGGNTIYF
>.|TRBV20-1|TRBJ2-2|TRBD2
TGCAGTGCTAGAGATCAAGCGGGAGCCGCCGGGGAGCTGTTTTTT
CSARDQAGAAGELFF
>.|TRBV12-3/TRBV12-4|TRBJ2-1|.
TGTGCCAGCACCCCGGACGGAAACAATGAGCAGTTCTTC
CASTPDGNNEQFF
>.|TRBV18|TRBJ2-3|.
TGTGCCAGCTCACCAGAGACTACTAGCACAGATACGCAGTATTTT
CASSPETTSTDTQYF
>.|TRBV4-3|TRBJ1-2|TRBD1
TGCGCCAGCAGGGGACAGGGCAGGAACTATGGCTACACCTTC
CASRGQGRNYGYTF
>few|TRBV12-3/TRBV12-4|TRBJ2-1|TRBD1
TGTGCCAGCAGTTTAGGGCCGGGACAGCCCCTTGGATCGCAGTTCTTC
CASSLGPGQPLGSQFF
>.|TRBV12-3/TRBV12-4|TRBJ1-1|.
TGTGCCAGCACCCCGTTCCGGCCTACGACAGTGAACACTGAAGCTTTCTTT
CASTPFRPTTVNTEAFF